The 28 T cell receptor beta chains below all came from one sample that was sequenced in a study of cytomegalovirus exposure and HLA in healthy donors. The PCR used 60 Vbeta and 13 Jbeta primers. The data were produced by immunoSEQ multiplex PCR, yet TCRdb's version contains in-frame clones alone and is incomplete. The sample records more than 150,000 clones, over 65% being singletons. The material sequenced was PBMCs. Receptors originate from a man aged 18 to 29 in good health and CMV-seronegative.

The V call is TRBV9, the J call TRBJ2-7; possible D gene TRBD1, 6 bases. In germline, CDR1 is SGDLS, CDR2 YYNGEE. The CDR3 has 15 amino acids. The germline V and J ends were trimmed by 2 bases and 2 bases, with 14 bases remaining between them. The CDR3 here is CASSVTGTSTYEQYF. DNA for the CDR3: TGTGCCAGCAGCGTCACCGGGACATCTACCTACGAGCAGTACTTC.

The V gene is TRBV27, the J gene TRBJ1-5; D perhaps matches TRBD1 (6 bases). This CDR3 comprises 16 residues. Trimming left V 4 bases short and J 2 bases short, with 15 bases between. Per the germline V gene, CDR1 is MNHEY and CDR2 is SMNVEV (reference sequence). Written as DNA, the CDR3 is TGTGCCAGCAGTTCCCACGGGACATCGGGCAATCAGCCCCAGCATTTT. Encoded protein: CASSSHGTSGNQPQHF.

The chain recombines TRBV6-5 with TRBJ1-2; 8 nucleotides match TRBD1. The CDR3 totals 13 residues. J gave up 4 bases and V 4 bases, and 2 bases lay outside the gene matches. CDR1 and CDR2 from the germline V gene are MNHEY and SVGAGI. CDR3 nucleotide sequence: TGTGCCAGCAGTTTCGGACAGGGCTATGGCTACACCTTC. Protein: CASSFGQGYGYTF.

This clone was observed a handful of times. The rearrangement joins TRBV5-1 to TRBJ2-2; D may be TRBD2 (6 bases). This CDR3 is 15 amino acids long. Germline values: CDR1 SGHRS, CDR2 YFSETQ. The V gene lost 2 bases and the J gene lost 7 bases, with 15 bases spanning the gap. CDR3 bases: TGCGCCAGCAGCTTAACGACACGGCGGGGCGGGGAGCTGTTTTTT. This sequence encodes CASSLTTRRGGELFF.

This chain joins TRBV5-1 and TRBJ2-3, with 9 bases fitting TRBD2. The V gene's germline CDR1 is SGHRS and CDR2 YFSETQ. The CDR3 is made up of 15 amino acids. Losses at the gene ends were 2 bases for V and 5 bases for J; bases not matched to a gene: 6. The chain's CDR3 is CASSFSGRWGDTQYF. The CDR3 DNA reads as TGCGCCAGCAGCTTTAGCGGGAGATGGGGAGATACGCAGTATTTT.

The chain uses TRBV18 and TRBJ2-7, with 10 bases fitting TRBD2. This CDR3 region has 16 residues. Per the germline V gene, CDR1 is KGHSH and CDR2 is LQKENI. The J segment lost 2 bases and the V segment lost 4 bases, leaving 8 bases of the junction unmatched. The CDR3 spells CASSRKTSGRPYEQYF. The DNA of the CDR3 is TGTGCCAGCTCACGGAAGACTAGCGGGCGTCCCTACGAGCAGTACTTC.

CDR3 sequence: CASSMLASGTYEQYF. CDR3 coding DNA: TGTGCCAGTAGTATGTTGGCTAGCGGAACGTACGAGCAGTACTTC. The rearrangement links TRBV19 to TRBJ2-7, with TRBD2 identical over 7 bases. The CDR3 contains 15 residues. After removal of 3 bases from V and 4 bases from J, the junction contained 9 bases not matched to a gene. Germline CDR1 is LNHDA and CDR2 is SQIVND (reference sequence). The complete variable domain, with remaining parts taken from reference TRBV19 and TRBJ2-7, reads DGGITQSPKYLFRKEGQNVTLSCEQNLNHDAMYWYRQDPGQGLRLIYYSQIVNDFQKGDIAEGYSVSREKKESFPLTVTSAQKNPTAFYLCASSMLASGTYEQYFGPGTRLTVT.

This clone was observed a few times. The rearrangement uses TRBV11-3 and TRBJ2-3; 9 nucleotides align to TRBD1. Trimming removed 9 bases from V and 1 base from J; junction bases left unmatched: 5. This CDR3 comprises 14 residues. CDR1 is SGHNT, CDR2 YENEEA, per germline. The CDR3: CASADRGGTDTQYF. The CDR3 region has the DNA TGTGCCAGTGCGGACAGGGGAGGCACAGATACGCAGTATTTT.

The chain joins TRBV4-3 to TRBJ2-1; D may be TRBD2 (6 bases). CDR3 length: 13 residues. V lost 2 bases and J 12 bases, leaving 14 bases between the germline ends. Germline loops: CDR1 LGHNA, CDR2 YSLEER. CDR3 amino acids: CASSQSSSGPQFF. In DNA form, the CDR3 reads TGCGCCAGCAGCCAATCGTCCAGCGGGCCGCAGTTCTTC.

In this sample, this clone turned up a few times. The rearrangement joins TRBV4-3 to TRBJ1-2, with D tentatively TRBD1 (5 bases). Trimming removed 1 base at V and 4 bases at J, with 7 bases between. The CDR3 spans 13 residues. Germline values: CDR1 LGHNA, CDR2 YSLEER. CDR3 sequence: CASSQGQLYGYTF. For the CDR3, the DNA is TGCGCCAGCAGCCAAGGACAGCTCTATGGCTACACCTTC.

This clone came up a few times. V and J are TRBV7-9 and TRBJ1-2; 11 bases match TRBD1. J lost 13 bases, V lost 8 bases, and 12 bases had no gene match. The CDR3 totals 13 residues. In germline, CDR1 is SEHNR, CDR2 FQNEAQ (reference sequence). The CDR3 coding sequence is TGTGCCAGCGGGACAGGGGGGACTATGGCTTCCACCTTC. Protein product: CASGTGGTMASTF.

This clone was observed once. The chain couples TRBV21-1 to TRBJ1-3; the table's D gene call, TRBD1, was not cross checked with the DNA. TRBV21-1 is an annotated pseudogene. CDR3 size: 17 residues. This chain's CDR3 is CASSKVKGPNSGNTIYF. CDR3 nucleotides: TGTGCCAGCAGCAAAGTTAAGGGGCCAAACTCTGGAAACACCATATATTTT.

The chain couples TRBV27 to TRBJ1-1; TRBD1 matches 7 bases. Germline V gives CDR1 MNHEY, CDR2 SMNVEV (reference sequence). V trimming: 6 bases; J trimming: 11 bases; junction bases outside the gene matches: 15. There are 14 residues in the CDR3. CDR3 bases: TGTGCCAGCAGCACAAGAACAGGGGTCCCACGGGCTTTCTTT. Translation: CASSTRTGVPRAFF.

The chain joins TRBV6-5 to TRBJ2-5, with D tentatively TRBD2 (6 bases). The V gene's germline CDR1 is MNHEY and CDR2 SVGAGI. Deletions cut 5 bases from V and 7 bases from J, with 14 bases between. CDR3 length: 13 amino acids. The CDR3 DNA reads as TGTGCCAGCAGTGCGGGAAACTTGGGGACCCAGTACTTC. Residues: CASSAGNLGTQYF.

The rearrangement uses TRBV4-3 and TRBJ2-5, with TRBD1 matching over 10 bases. The trim removed 0 bases at V and 4 bases at J, leaving 2 bases unmatched. Germline V gene lookup returns CDR1 LGHNA and CDR2 YSLEER. This CDR3 is 15 amino acids long. The CDR3 coding sequence is TGCGCCAGCAGCCAAGAGTGGGACAGGGGAGAGACCCAGTACTTC. Residues: CASSQEWDRGETQYF.

V is TRBV4-3 and J is TRBJ2-2; D perhaps matches TRBD2 (6 bases). V dropped 2 bases and J dropped 4 bases, with 17 bases sitting between them. This CDR3 comprises 17 residues. Per germline, CDR1 LGHNA and CDR2 YSLEER. The CDR3 reads CASSQTWRARGTGELFF. DNA of the CDR3: TGCGCCAGCAGCCAAACCTGGAGGGCCCGGGGCACCGGGGAGCTGTTTTTT.

This clone came up a few times. Here the CDR3 reads CAGIRQGVDVLTF. DNA for the CDR3: TGTGCCGGAATTCGACAGGGGGTAGACGTCCTGACTTTC. The V call is TRBV30, the J call TRBJ2-6, with 9 positions matching TRBD1. Losses at the gene ends were 8 bases for V and 11 bases for J; bases not matched to a gene: 10. Germline V gene sequence: CDR1 GTSNPN, CDR2 SVGIG (reference sequence). There are 13 residues in the CDR3.

This clone occurred once. The gene calls are TRBV29-1 and TRBJ1-2; 7 bases are a match to TRBD1. In germline, CDR1 is SQVTM, CDR2 ANQGSEA. Trimming took 4 bases from V and 2 from J; bases not matched to a gene: 4. This CDR3 has 13 amino acids. The CDR3 coding sequence is TGCAGCGTTGTGGGGACAGCCAACTATGGCTACACCTTC. Residues: CSVVGTANYGYTF.

V gene TRBV7-9 combines with J gene TRBJ2-7, with 12 bases aligning to TRBD1. The CDR3 has 15 residues. J gave up 6 bases and V 4 bases, and 7 bases lay outside the gene matches. Germline CDR1 SEHNR, CDR2 FQNEAQ (reference sequence). CDR3 sequence (DNA): TGTGCCAGCAGCTCACCCGGGACAGGGGGCTTCGAGCAGTACTTC. Residues: CASSSPGTGGFEQYF.

The V and J genes are TRBV4-2 and TRBJ1-2; TRBD1 agrees at 7 bases. This CDR3 spans 14 amino acids. V was pared by 2 bases and J by 3 bases, with 3 bases of the junction left unmatched. CDR1 is LGHNA, CDR2 YNFKEQ, per germline. The CDR3: CASSQPQGYYGYTF. DNA of the CDR3: TGTGCCAGCAGCCAACCACAGGGGTACTATGGCTACACCTTC.

In regard to this clone: The junction does not match germline at one end; this may be a read error. V usage is TRBV7-9 and J usage is TRBJ1-2, with 10 bases aligning to TRBD1. This CDR3 contains 18 residues. CDR1 is SEHNR and CDR2 is FQNEAQ in the germline V gene (reference sequence). CDR3 protein: CSSSVRADLTGGVNGYTF. CDR3 DNA: TGTTCCAGCAGCGTAAGGGCTGATCTGACAGGGGGCGTTAATGGCTACACCTTC.

This clone was observed once. This CDR3 is CASSEALQLAGRTQYF. The CDR3 DNA reads as TGTGCCAGCAGTGAAGCGCTTCAACTAGCGGGGCGTACGCAGTACTTC. The rearrangement joins TRBV2 to TRBJ2-7; 10 bases agree with TRBD2. The germline V gene encodes CDR1 SNHLY and CDR2 FYNNEI. J gave up 9 bases and V 0 bases, and 11 bases lay outside the gene matches. This CDR3 comprises 16 residues. Full variable domain (remainder filled in from reference TRBV2 and TRBJ2-7): EPEVTQTPSHQVTQMGQEVILRCVPISNHLYFYWYRQILGQKVEFLVSFYNNEISEKSEIFDDQFSVERPDGSNFTLKIRSTKLEDSAMYFCASSEALQLAGRTQYFGPGTRLTVT.

This clone was counted only a few times. V is TRBV6-1 and J is TRBJ2-7, with 8 bases fitting TRBD2. J was trimmed by 6 bases and V by 6 bases; bases with no gene match: 7. Germline CDR1 is MNHNS and CDR2 is SASEGT. The CDR3 runs 13 residues. CDR3 in DNA: TGTGCCAGCAGGACTAGCGAGGTGCGCGAGCAGTACTTC. Protein: CASRTSEVREQYF.

The chain employs TRBV27 and TRBJ1-2, with 9 bases lining up with TRBD1. In germline, CDR1 is MNHEY, CDR2 SMNVEV (reference sequence). The CDR3 is 15 amino acids. J was trimmed by 8 bases and V by 0 bases; bases with no gene match: 7. The CDR3 region has the DNA TGTGCCAGCAGTTTATCCAGGACAGGGGCCCTAGGCTACACCTTC. This sequence encodes CASSLSRTGALGYTF.

Only one count was recorded for this clone. The chain joins TRBV7-2 to TRBJ2-1; 9 bases match TRBD2. CDR3 length: 17 amino acids. Germline V CDR1 and CDR2: SGHTA, FQGNSA. J lost 7 bases, V lost 6 bases, and 16 bases had no gene match. The CDR3 is CASRGRGGIRTPNEQFF. CDR3 nucleotides: TGTGCCAGCAGGGGGCGGGGGGGTATCCGTACCCCTAATGAGCAGTTCTTC.

This sequence joins TRBV7-2 and TRBJ1-6; TRBD1 aligns across 7 bases. Germline-derived CDR1 and CDR2 are SGHTA and FQGNSA. The CDR3 consists of 18 residues. Trimming took 5 bases from V and 0 from J; bases not matched to a gene: 10. The CDR3 sequence: CASSPGTVKNSYNSPLHF. The CDR3 DNA reads as TGTGCCAGCAGCCCAGGGACAGTCAAAAACTCCTATAATTCACCCCTCCACTTT.

The chain uses TRBV7-2 and TRBJ1-2; D is perhaps TRBD1 (6 bases). There are 12 residues in the CDR3. Germline CDR1 and CDR2: SGHTA and FQGNSA. Trimming left V 8 bases short and J 7 bases short, with 14 bases between. The CDR3 sequence is CASFVDSIGYTF. As DNA, the CDR3 is TGTGCCAGCTTTGTGGACAGTATTGGCTACACCTTC. Full variable domain (missing parts from reference TRBV7-2 and TRBJ1-2): GAGVSQSPSNKVTEKGKDVELRCDPISGHTALYWYRQSLGQGLEFLIYFQGNSAPDKSGLPSDRFSAERTGGSVSTLTIQRTQQEDSAVYLCASFVDSIGYTFGSGTRLTVV.

Here the CDR3 reads CATSRARRENEKLFF. The CDR3 DNA follows: TGTGCCACCAGCAGAGCCCGCCGGGAGAATGAAAAACTGTTTTTT. The chain employs TRBV15 and TRBJ1-4; D remains unclear. The germline V gene encodes CDR1 LNHNV and CDR2 YYDKDF (reference sequence). V lost 1 base and J lost 5, with 11 bases in between. The CDR3 is 15 amino acids. The full variable domain, with the rest looked up from reference TRBV15 and TRBJ1-4, is DAMVIQNPRYQVTQFGKPVTLSCSQTLNHNVMYWYQQKSSQAPKLLFHYYDKDFNNEADTPDNFQSRRPNTSFCFLDIRSPGLGDTAMYLCATSRARRENEKLFFGSGTQLSVL.